This T cell receptor (beta chain) was documented in a study of T-cell memory formation after mild COVID-19. Trimming removed 2 bases from V and 5 bases from J, with 21 bases in between. The CDR3 consists of 18 residues. The germline CDR1 and CDR2 sequences are SGHTA and FQGNSA. Findings of the study overall: Pre-infection memory already had some responding clones, implying cross-reactive memory joined.

With constant-segment primers, 5'RACE yielded cDNA libraries of TCR alpha and TCR beta that carried sample barcodes and UMIs. TCRdb processed the 5' RACE reads anew with MiXCR; each CDR3 protein has one entry. The sample shows 200,000 to 250,000 distinct CDR3 sequences, 8.5% to 9.5% of them seen only once. This clonotype occurred a few times. The antigen is unknown. The TCR sequence derives from a man in his late teens or twenties who had mild COVID-19 (a few samples of this study predate the infection). Cell type and time point are not known. The sequenced sample consisted of PBMCs or a T cell subset sorted from them (not recorded which). V and J are TRBV7-2 and TRBJ2-2, with D perhaps matching TRBD2 (5 bases). CDR3 nucleotides: TGTGCCAGCAGCTTATCTTGGGCAGGCGGGCCTGGAACCGGGGAGCTGTTTTTT. It encodes CASSLSWAGGPGTGELFF.